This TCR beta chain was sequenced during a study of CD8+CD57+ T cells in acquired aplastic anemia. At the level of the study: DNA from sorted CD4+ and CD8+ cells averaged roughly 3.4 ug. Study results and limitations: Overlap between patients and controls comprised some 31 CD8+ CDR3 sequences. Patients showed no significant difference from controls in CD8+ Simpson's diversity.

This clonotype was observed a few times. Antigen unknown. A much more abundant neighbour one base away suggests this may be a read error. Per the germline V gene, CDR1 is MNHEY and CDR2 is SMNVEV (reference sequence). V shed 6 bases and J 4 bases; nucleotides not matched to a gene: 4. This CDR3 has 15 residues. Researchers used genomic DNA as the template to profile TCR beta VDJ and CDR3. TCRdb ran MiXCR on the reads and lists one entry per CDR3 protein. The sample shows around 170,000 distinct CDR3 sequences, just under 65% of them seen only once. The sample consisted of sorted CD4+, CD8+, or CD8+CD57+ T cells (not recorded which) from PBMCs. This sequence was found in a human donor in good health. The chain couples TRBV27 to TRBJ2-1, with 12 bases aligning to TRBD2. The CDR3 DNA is TGTGCCAGCAGCGACGGGACTAGCGGGTACAATGAGCAGTTCTTC. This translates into CASSDGTSGYNEQFF.